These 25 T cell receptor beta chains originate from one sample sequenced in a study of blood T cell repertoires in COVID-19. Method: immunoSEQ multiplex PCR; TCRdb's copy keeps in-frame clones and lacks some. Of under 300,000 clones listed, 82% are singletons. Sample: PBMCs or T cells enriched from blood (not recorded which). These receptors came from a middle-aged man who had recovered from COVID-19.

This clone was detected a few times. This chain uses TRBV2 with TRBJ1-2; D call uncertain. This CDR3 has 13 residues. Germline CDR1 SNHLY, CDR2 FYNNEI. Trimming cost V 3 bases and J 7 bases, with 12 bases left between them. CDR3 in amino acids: CASSDFTAGGYTF. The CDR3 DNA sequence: TGTGCCAGCAGTGATTTCACAGCTGGTGGCTACACCTTC.

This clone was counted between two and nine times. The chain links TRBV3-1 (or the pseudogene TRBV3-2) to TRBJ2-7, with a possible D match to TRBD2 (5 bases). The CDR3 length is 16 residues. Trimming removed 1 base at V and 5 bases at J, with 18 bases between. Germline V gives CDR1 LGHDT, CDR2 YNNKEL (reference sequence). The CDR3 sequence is CASSQGGSRRGHEQYF. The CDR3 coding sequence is TGTGCCAGCAGCCAAGGAGGGTCCCGAAGAGGCCACGAGCAGTACTTC.

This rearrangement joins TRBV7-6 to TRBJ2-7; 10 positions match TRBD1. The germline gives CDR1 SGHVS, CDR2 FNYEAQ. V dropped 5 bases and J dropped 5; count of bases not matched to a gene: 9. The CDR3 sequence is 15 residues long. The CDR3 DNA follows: TGTGCCAGCAGCCTCCTGACGGGACAGGGGAACGAGCAGTACTTC. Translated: CASSLLTGQGNEQYF.

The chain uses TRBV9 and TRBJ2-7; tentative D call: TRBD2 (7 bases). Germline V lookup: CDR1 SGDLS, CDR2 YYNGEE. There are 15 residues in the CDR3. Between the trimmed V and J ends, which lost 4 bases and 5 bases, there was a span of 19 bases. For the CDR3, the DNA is TGTGCCAGCAGCTCCCGGGGGGCGGGGTCCCACGAGCAGTACTTC. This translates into CASSSRGAGSHEQYF.

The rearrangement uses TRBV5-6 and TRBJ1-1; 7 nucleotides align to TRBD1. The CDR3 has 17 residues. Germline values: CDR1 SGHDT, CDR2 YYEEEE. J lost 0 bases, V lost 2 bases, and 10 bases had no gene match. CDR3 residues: CASSFSGTVAVNTEAFF. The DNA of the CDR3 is TGTGCCAGCAGCTTCTCCGGGACAGTCGCCGTGAACACTGAAGCTTTCTTT.

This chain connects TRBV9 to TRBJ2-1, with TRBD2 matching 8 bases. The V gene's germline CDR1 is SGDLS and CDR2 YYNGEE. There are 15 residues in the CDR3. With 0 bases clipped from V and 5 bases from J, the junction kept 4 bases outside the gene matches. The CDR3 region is CASSVGSGNHNEQFF. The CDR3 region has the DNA TGTGCCAGCAGCGTAGGTAGCGGGAACCACAATGAGCAGTTCTTC. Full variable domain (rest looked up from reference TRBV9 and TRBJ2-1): DSGVTQTPKHLITATGQRVTLRCSPRSGDLSVYWYQQSLDQGLQFLIQYYNGEERAKGNILERFSAQQFPDLHSELNLSSLELGDSALYFCASSVGSGNHNEQFFGPGTRLTVL.

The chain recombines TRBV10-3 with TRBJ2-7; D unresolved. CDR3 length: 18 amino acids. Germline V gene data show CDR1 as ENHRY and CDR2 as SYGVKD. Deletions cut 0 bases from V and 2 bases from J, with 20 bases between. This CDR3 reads CAISESWLAETHAYEQYF. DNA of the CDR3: TGTGCCATCAGTGAGTCGTGGTTAGCTGAGACCCACGCCTACGAGCAGTACTTC.

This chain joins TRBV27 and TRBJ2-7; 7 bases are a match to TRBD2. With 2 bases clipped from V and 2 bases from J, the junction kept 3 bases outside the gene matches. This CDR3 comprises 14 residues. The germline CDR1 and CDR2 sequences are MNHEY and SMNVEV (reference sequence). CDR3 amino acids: CASSLTGTTYEQYF. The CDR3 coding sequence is TGTGCCAGCAGTTTAACCGGGACTACCTACGAGCAGTACTTC.

CDR3 sequence reads: CASSLTTGGIDYGYTF. Written as DNA, the CDR3 is TGTGCCAGCAGCTTAACCACAGGGGGCATCGACTATGGCTACACCTTC. The V and J genes are TRBV5-5 and TRBJ1-2, with 9 bases fitting TRBD1. CDR1 and CDR2 from the germline V gene are SGHKS and YYEKEE (reference sequence). The ends lost 2 bases at V and 3 bases at J; junction bases unmatched: 8. CDR3 size: 16 residues.

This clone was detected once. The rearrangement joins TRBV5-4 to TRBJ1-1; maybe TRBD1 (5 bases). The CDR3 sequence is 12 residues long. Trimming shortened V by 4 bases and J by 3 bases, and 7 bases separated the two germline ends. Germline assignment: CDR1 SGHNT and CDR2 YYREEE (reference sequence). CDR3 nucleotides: TGTGCCAGCAGCCAACAGGACACTGAAGCTTTCTTT. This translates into CASSQQDTEAFF.

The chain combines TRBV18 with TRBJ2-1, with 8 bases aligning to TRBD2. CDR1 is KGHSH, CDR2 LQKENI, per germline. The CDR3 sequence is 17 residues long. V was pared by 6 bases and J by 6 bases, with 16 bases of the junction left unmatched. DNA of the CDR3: TGTGCCAGCTCCCGTAAGGTAGCGGGAAGAATTTTCAATGAGCAGTTCTTC. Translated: CASSRKVAGRIFNEQFF.

Written as DNA, the CDR3 is TGTGCCAGCAGTCTGAACAGGGGGACGAACACCGGGGAGCTGTTTTTT. This gives the protein CASSLNRGTNTGELFF. The gene calls are TRBV28 and TRBJ2-2, with TRBD1 matching 8 bases. Germline V gene lookup returns CDR1 MDHEN and CDR2 SYDVKM. J was trimmed by 0 bases and V by 5 bases; bases with no gene match: 5. The CDR3 spans 16 residues.

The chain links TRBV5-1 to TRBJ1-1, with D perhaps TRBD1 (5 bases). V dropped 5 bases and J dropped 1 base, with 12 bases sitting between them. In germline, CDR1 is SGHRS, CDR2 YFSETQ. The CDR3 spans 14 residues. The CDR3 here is CASRSGHGNTEAFF. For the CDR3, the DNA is TGCGCCAGCAGGTCAGGGCACGGGAACACTGAAGCTTTCTTT.

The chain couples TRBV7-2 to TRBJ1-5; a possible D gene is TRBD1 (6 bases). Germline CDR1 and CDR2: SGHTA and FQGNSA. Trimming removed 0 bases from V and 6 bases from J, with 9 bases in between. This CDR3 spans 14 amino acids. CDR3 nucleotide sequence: TGTGCCAGCAGCTTAGCGTGGGGGCGTCAGCCCCAGCATTTT. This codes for CASSLAWGRQPQHF.

The DNA for the CDR3 is TGTGCCATCAGTCAACAGGGTAACACTGAAGCTTTCTTT. Translated, it gives CAISQQGNTEAFF. This chain links TRBV10-3 with TRBJ1-1, with D perhaps matching TRBD1 (6 bases). Germline CDR1 ENHRY, CDR2 SYGVKD. This CDR3 spans 13 amino acids. V was trimmed by 5 bases and J by 2 bases, leaving 9 bases between them.

As DNA, the CDR3 is TGCGCCAGCAGCCAAGATTTAACAACCCCTAACTATGGCTACACCTTC. It encodes CASSQDLTTPNYGYTF. This chain links TRBV4-1 with TRBJ1-2; D not resolved. The CDR3 is 16 residues long. V lost 0 bases and J lost 0, with 11 bases in between. The germline V gene has CDR1 MGHRA and CDR2 YSYEKL.

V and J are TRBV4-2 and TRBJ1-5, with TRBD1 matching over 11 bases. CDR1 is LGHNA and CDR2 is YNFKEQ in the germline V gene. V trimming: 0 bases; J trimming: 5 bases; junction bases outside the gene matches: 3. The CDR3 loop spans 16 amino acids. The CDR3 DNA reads TGTGCCAGCAGCCAAGACGGGACAGGGGGTGATCAGCCCCAGCATTTT. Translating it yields CASSQDGTGGDQPQHF.

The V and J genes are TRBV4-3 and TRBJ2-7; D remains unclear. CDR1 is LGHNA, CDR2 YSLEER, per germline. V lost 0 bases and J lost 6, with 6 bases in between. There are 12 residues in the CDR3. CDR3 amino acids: CASSQEGSEQYF. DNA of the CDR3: TGCGCCAGCAGCCAAGAGGGCAGCGAGCAGTACTTC.

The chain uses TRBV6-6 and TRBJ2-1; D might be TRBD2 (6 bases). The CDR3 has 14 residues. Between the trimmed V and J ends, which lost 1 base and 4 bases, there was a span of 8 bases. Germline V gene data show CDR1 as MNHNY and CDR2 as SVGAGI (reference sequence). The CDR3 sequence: CASSYFGTYNEQFF. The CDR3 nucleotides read TGTGCCAGCAGTTACTTTGGGACTTACAATGAGCAGTTCTTC.

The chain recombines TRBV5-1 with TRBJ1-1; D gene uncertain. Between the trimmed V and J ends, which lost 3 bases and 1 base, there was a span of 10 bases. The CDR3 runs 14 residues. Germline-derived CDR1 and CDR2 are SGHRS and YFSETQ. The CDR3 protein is CASSSLQQNTEAFF. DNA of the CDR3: TGCGCCAGCAGCTCCCTACAGCAGAACACTGAAGCTTTCTTT.

The CDR3 spells CASSSQRGASTDTQYF. The CDR3 coding sequence is TGCGCCAGCAGCTCCCAGCGGGGGGCTAGCACAGATACGCAGTATTTT. The J gene is TRBJ2-3, the V gene TRBV5-1; 9 bases line up with TRBD2. Germline V gives CDR1 SGHRS, CDR2 YFSETQ. Losses at the gene ends were 3 bases for V and 0 bases for J; bases not matched to a gene: 5. This CDR3 spans 16 amino acids.

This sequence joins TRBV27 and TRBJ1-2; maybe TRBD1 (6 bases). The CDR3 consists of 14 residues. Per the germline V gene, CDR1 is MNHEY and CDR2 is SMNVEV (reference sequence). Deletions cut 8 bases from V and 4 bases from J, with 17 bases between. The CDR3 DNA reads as TGTGCCAGCCGACCGGGACAAAGGGGCTATGGCTACACCTTC. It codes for CASRPGQRGYGYTF.

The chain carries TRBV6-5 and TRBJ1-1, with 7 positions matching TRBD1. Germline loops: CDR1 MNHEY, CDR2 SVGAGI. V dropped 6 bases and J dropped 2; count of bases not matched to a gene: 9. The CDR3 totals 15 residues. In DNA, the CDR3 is TGTGCCAGCAGGGGACAGTCGATAGCTAACACTGAAGCTTTCTTT. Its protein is CASRGQSIANTEAFF.

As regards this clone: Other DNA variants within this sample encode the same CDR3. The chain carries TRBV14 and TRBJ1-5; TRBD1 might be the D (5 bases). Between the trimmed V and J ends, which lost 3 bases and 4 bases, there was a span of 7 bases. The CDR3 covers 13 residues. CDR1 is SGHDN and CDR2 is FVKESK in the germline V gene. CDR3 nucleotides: TGTGCCAGCAGCCAGGGGCTTAATCAGCCCCAGCATTTT. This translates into CASSQGLNQPQHF.

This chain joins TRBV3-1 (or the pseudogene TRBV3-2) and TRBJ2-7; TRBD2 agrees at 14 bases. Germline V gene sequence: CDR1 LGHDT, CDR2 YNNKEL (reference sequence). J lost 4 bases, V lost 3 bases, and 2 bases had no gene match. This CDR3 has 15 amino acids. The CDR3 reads CASSQGLAGEYEQYF. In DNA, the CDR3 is TGTGCCAGCAGCCAGGGACTAGCGGGAGAGTACGAGCAGTACTTC.